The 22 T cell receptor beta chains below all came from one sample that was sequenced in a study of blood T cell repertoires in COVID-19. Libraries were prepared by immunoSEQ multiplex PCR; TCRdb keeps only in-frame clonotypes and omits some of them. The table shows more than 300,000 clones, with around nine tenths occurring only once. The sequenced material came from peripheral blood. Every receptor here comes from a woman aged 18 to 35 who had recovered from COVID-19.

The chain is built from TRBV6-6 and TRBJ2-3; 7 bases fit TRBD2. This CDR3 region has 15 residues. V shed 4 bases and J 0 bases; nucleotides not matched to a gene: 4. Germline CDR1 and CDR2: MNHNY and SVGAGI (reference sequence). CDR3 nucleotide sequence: TGTGCCAGCAGTTCGATTAGCGGGAGCACAGATACGCAGTATTTT. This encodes CASSSISGSTDTQYF.

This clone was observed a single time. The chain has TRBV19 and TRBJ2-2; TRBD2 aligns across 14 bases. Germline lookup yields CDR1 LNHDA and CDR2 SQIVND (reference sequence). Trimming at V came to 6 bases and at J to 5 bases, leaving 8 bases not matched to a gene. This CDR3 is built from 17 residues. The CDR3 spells CASRPGLAGVRTGELFF. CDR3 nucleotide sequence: TGTGCCAGTAGACCGGGACTAGCGGGAGTTCGAACCGGGGAGCTGTTTTTT.

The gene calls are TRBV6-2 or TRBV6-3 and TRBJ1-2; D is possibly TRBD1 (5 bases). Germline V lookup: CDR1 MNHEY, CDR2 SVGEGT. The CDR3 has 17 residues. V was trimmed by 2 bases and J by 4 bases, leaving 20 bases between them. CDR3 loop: CASSYDSFTDSVYGYTF. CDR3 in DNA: TGTGCCAGCAGTTACGACTCTTTTACCGACAGCGTCTATGGCTACACCTTC.

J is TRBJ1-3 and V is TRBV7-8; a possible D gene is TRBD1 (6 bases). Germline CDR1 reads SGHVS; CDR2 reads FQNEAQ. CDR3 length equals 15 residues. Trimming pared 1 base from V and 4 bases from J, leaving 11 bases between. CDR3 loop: CASSLGPGAGNTIYF. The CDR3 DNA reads TGTGCCAGCAGCTTAGGGCCAGGGGCCGGAAACACCATATATTTT.

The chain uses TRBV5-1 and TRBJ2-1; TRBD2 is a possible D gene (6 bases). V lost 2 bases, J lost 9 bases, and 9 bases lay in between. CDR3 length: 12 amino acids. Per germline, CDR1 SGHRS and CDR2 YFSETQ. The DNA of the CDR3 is TGCGCCAGCAGCTTACTAGCCGGTGAGCAGTTCTTC. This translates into CASSLLAGEQFF.

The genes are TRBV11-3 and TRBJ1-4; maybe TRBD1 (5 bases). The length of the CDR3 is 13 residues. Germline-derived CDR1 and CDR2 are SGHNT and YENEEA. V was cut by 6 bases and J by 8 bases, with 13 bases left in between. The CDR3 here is CASSSARAEKLFF. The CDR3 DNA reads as TGTGCCAGCAGTTCGGCCAGGGCGGAAAAACTGTTTTTT.

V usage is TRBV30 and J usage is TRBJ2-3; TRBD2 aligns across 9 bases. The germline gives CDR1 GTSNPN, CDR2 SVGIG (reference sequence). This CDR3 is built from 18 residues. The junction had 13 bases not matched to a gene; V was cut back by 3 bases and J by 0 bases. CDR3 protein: CAWSHGALAGSSTDTQYF. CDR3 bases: TGTGCCTGGAGCCACGGGGCGCTAGCGGGGTCTAGCACAGATACGCAGTATTTT. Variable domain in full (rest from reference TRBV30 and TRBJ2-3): SQTIHQWPATLVQPVGSPLSLECTVEGTSNPNLYWYRQAAGRGLQLLFYSVGIGQISSEVPQNLSASRPQDRQFILSSKKLLLSDSGFYLCAWSHGALAGSSTDTQYFGPGTRLTVL.

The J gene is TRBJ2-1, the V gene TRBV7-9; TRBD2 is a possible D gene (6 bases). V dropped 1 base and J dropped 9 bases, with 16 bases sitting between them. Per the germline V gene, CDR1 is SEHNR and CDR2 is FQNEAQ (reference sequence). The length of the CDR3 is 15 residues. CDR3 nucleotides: TGTGCCAGCAGCTTAGATCGTCTAGGGCGGGGTGAGCAGTTCTTC. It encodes CASSLDRLGRGEQFF.

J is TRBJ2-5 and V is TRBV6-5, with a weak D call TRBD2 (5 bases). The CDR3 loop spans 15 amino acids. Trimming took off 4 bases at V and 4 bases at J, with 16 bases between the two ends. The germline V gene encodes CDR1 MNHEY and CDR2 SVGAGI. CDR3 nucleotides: TGTGCCAGCAGTTCAGGTGCGGGTGGTGGAGAGACCCAGTACTTC. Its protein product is CASSSGAGGGETQYF.

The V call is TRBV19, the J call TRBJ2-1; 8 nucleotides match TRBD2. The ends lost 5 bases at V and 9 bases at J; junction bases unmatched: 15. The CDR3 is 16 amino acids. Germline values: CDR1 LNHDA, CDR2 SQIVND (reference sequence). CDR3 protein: CASSFRSSGIAGEQFF. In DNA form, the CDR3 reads TGTGCCAGTAGTTTCCGGAGTAGCGGGATCGCTGGTGAGCAGTTCTTC.

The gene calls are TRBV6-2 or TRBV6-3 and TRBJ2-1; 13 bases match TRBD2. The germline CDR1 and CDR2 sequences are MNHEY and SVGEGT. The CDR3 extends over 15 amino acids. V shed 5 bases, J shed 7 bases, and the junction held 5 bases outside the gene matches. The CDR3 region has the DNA TGTGCCAGCAGTCTACTAGCGGGAGGGAAAAATGAGCAGTTCTTC. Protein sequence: CASSLLAGGKNEQFF.

CDR3 DNA: TGTGCCAGCAGGTTGACAGGGGGCACTGAAGCTTTCTTT. Protein product: CASRLTGGTEAFF. This sequence joins TRBV7-2 and TRBJ1-1; 9 bases are a match to TRBD1. The CDR3 contains 13 residues. From germline, CDR1 is SGHTA and CDR2 FQGNSA. J gave up 4 bases and V 6 bases, and 3 bases lay outside the gene matches.

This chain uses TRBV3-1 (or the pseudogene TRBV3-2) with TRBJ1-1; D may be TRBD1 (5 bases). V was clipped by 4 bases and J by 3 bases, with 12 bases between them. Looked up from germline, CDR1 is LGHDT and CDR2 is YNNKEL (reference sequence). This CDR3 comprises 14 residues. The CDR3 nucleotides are TGTGCCAGCAGCCTGGGCAGGGACTACACTGAAGCTTTCTTT. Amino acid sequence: CASSLGRDYTEAFF.

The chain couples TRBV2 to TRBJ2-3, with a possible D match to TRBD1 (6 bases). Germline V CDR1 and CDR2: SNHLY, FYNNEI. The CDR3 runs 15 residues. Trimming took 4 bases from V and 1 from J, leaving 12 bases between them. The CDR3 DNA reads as TGTGCCAGCAGTGTGGGGGCTTTTGGCACAGATACGCAGTATTTT. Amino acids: CASSVGAFGTDTQYF.

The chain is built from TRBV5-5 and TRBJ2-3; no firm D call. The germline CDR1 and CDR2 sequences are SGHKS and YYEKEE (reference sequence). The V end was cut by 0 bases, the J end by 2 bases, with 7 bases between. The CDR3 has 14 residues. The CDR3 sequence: CASSLVGYTDTQYF. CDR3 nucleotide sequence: TGTGCCAGCAGCTTGGTCGGGTACACAGATACGCAGTATTTT.

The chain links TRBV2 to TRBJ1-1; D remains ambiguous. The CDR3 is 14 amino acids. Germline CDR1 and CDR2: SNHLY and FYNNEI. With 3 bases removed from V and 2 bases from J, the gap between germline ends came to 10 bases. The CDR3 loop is CASSDWRANTEAFF. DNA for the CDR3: TGTGCCAGCAGTGATTGGAGGGCAAACACTGAAGCTTTCTTT.

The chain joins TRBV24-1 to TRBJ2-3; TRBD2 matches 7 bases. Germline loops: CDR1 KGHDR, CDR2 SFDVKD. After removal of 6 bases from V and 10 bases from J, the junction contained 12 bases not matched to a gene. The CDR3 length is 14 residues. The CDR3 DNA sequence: TGTGCCACCAGTATGGCGGGAGCCCCCCGGGCGCAGTATTTT. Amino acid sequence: CATSMAGAPRAQYF.

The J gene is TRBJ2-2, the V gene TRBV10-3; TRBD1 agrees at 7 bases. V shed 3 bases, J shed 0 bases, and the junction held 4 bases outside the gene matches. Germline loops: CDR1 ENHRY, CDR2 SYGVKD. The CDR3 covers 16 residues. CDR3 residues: CAISDVQGANTGELFF. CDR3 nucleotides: TGTGCCATCAGTGATGTGCAGGGGGCGAACACCGGGGAGCTGTTTTTT.

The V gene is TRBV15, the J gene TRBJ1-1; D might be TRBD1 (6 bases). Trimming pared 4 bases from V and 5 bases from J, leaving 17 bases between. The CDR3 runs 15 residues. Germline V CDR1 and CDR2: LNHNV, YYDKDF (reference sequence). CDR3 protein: CATSMPTGRRTEAFF. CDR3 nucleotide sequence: TGTGCCACCAGCATGCCTACAGGGAGAAGGACTGAAGCTTTCTTT.

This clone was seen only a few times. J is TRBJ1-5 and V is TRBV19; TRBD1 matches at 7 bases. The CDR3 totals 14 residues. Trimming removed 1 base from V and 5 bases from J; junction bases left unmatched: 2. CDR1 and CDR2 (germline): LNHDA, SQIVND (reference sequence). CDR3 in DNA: TGTGCCAGTAGTATAGGGACAGGCCATCAGCCCCAGCATTTT. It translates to CASSIGTGHQPQHF. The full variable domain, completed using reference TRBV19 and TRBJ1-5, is DGGITQSPKYLFRKEGQNVTLSCEQNLNHDAMYWYRQDPGQGLRLIYYSQIVNDFQKGDIAEGYSVSREKKESFPLTVTSAQKNPTAFYLCASSIGTGHQPQHFGDGTRLSIL.

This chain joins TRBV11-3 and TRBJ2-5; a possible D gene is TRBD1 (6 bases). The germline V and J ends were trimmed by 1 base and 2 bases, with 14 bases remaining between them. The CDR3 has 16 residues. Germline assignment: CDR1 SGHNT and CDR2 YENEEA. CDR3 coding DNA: TGTGCCAGCAGCTTAGGACCCCGGGACATTCAAGAGACCCAGTACTTC. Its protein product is CASSLGPRDIQETQYF.

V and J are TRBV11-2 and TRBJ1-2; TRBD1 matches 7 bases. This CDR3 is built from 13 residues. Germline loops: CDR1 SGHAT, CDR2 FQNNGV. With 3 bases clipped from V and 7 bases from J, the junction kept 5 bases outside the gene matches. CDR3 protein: CASSLDRSGGYTF. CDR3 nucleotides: TGTGCCAGCAGCTTGGACAGGTCGGGTGGCTACACCTTC.